This T cell receptor (beta chain) was obtained from a study of T cells in localized non-small cell lung cancer. About this clone: Its antigen is not known.

Germline assignment: CDR1 SQVTM and CDR2 ANQGSEA. The CDR3 runs to 16 residues. With V trimmed by 0 bases and J by 1 base, 7 bases remained unmatched. The study, taken as a whole, reports: Adjacent lung was found to contain a median about 60 of the top 100 tumor clones. Longer overall survival was linked to higher blood T cell density. Uninvolved adjacent lung showed the highest T cell clonality, exceeding tumor.

The data were produced by immunoSEQ multiplex PCR, yet TCRdb's version contains in-frame clones alone and is incomplete. The sample lists 40,000 to 50,000 clones; about 88% were seen once. The chain has TRBV29-1 and TRBJ2-5; 8 bases map to TRBD2. The source material was peripheral blood, sampled before any cancer treatment. This receptor was taken from a woman between 18 and 55 years old with stage III lung adenocarcinoma. CDR3 loop: CSVEDAQRGSQETQYF. In nucleotides, the CDR3 is TGCAGCGTTGAAGATGCCCAGCGGGGGAGCCAAGAGACCCAGTACTTC.